This TCR beta chain was documented in a study of cytomegalovirus exposure and HLA in healthy donors. This clone has just a few counts. No antigen is known for it. CDR1 and CDR2 from the germline V gene are SGDLS and YYNGEE. The CDR3 consists of 16 residues. J gave up 7 bases and V 5 bases, and 17 bases lay outside the gene matches. In the PCR, 60 Vbeta and 13 Jbeta primers were used. The table came from immunoSEQ multiplex PCR; TCRdb's copy has only in-frame clones and leaves some out. The data show 100,000 to 150,000 clones, roughly 79% seen once. General study points: Some V segments could not be told apart, so they were left out, TRBV6-2 and TRBV6-3 among them. In vitro assays verified that three CMV-associated chains recognized CMV antigens specifically. Later on, a genetic analysis was performed. It linked a missense variant in DCLRE1C with V- and J-gene trimming of TCR beta.

The source is a woman between 40 and 55 years old in good health and CMV-seronegative. V and J are TRBV9 and TRBJ1-2; 7 bases agree with TRBD1. Input material: PBMCs. Here the CDR3 DNA reads TGTGCCAGCAGGCGCCTAACAGGGGACTCCGGTAGTGGCTACACCTTC. Translating gives CASRRLTGDSGSGYTF.